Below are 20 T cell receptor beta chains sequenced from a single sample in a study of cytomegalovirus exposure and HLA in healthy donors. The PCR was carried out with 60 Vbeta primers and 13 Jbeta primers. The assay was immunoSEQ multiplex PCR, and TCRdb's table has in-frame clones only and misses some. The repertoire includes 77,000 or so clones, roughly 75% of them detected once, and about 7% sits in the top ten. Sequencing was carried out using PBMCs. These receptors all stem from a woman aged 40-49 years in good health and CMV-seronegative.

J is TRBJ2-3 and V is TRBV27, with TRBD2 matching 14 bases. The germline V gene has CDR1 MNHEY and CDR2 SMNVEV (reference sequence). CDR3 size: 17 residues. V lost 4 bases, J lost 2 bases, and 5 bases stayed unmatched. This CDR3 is CASSWGLAGDPTDTQYF. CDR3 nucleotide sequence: TGTGCCAGCAGTTGGGGACTAGCGGGGGATCCCACAGATACGCAGTATTTT.

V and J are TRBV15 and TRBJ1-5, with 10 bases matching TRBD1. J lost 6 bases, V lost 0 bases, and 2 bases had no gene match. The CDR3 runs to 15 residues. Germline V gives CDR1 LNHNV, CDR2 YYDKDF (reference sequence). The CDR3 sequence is CATSRDRTGGQPQHF. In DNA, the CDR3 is TGTGCCACCAGCAGAGATCGGACAGGGGGTCAGCCCCAGCATTTT.

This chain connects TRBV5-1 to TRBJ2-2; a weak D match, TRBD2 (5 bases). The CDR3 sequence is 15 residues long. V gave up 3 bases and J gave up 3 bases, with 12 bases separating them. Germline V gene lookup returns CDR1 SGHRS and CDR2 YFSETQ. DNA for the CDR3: TGCGCCAGCAGCTGGGGAGTAGAGGACACCGGGGAGCTGTTTTTT. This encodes CASSWGVEDTGELFF.

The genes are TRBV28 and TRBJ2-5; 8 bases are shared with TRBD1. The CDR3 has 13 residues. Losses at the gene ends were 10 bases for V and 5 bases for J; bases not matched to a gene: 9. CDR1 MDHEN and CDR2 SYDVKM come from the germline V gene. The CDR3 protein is CATGRTGRETQYF. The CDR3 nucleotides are TGTGCCACCGGTCGGACAGGGAGGGAGACCCAGTACTTC.

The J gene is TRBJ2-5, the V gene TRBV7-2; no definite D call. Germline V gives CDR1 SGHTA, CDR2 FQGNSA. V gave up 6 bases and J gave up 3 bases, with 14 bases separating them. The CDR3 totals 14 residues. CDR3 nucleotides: TGTGCCAGCAGACCCTCGTCGGGTAAAGAGACCCAGTACTTC. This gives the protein CASRPSSGKETQYF. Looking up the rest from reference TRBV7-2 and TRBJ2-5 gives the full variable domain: GAGVSQSPSNKVTEKGKDVELRCDPISGHTALYWYRQSLGQGLEFLIYFQGNSAPDKSGLPSDRFSAERTGGSVSTLTIQRTQQEDSAVYLCASRPSSGKETQYFGPGTRLLVL.

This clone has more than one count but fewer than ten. CDR3 nucleotides: TGTGCCAGCAGTTCCGTCAGGTCTAATGAAAAACTGTTTTTT. Translation: CASSSVRSNEKLFF. The V gene is TRBV6-5, the J gene TRBJ1-4, with D uncertain. V lost 4 bases to trimming and J lost 3 bases, with 9 bases between them. Germline V lookup: CDR1 MNHEY, CDR2 SVGAGI. The CDR3 sequence is 14 residues long.

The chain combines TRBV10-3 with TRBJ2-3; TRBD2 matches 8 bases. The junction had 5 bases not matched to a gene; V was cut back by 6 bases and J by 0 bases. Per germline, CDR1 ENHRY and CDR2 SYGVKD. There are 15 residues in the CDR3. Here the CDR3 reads CAIRISGASTDTQYF. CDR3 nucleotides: TGTGCCATCAGAATTAGCGGGGCTAGCACAGATACGCAGTATTTT.

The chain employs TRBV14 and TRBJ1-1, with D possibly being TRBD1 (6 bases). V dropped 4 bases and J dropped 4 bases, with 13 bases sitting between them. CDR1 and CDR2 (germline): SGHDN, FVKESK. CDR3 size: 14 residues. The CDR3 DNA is TGTGCCAGCAGCCGGTGGACAGCGACCACTGAAGCTTTCTTT. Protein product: CASSRWTATTEAFF.

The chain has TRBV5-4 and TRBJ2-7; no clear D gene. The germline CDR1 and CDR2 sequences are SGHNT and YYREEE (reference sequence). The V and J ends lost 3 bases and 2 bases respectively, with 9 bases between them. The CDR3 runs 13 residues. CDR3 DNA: TGTGCCAGCAGCTACTACGGTACCTACGAGCAGTACTTC. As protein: CASSYYGTYEQYF.

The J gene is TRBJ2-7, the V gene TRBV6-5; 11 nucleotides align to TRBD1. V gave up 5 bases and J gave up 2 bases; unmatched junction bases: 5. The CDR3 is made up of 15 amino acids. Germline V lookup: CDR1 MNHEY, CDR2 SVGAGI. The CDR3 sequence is CASSRPGQGAYEQYF. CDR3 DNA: TGTGCCAGCAGTCGCCCGGGACAGGGGGCCTACGAGCAGTACTTC.

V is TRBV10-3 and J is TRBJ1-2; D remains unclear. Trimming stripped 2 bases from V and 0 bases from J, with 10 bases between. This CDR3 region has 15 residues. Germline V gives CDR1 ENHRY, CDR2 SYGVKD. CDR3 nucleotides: TGTGCCATCAGTGAGATTGGGGAGGCTAACTATGGCTACACCTTC. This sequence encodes CAISEIGEANYGYTF.

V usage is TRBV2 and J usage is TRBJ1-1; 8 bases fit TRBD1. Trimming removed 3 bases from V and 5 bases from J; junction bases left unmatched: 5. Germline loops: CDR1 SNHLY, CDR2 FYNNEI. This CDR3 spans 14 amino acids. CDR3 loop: CASSDQGARTEAFF. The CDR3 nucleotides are TGTGCCAGCAGTGATCAGGGGGCGAGGACTGAAGCTTTCTTT. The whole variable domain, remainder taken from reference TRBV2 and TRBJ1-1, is EPEVTQTPSHQVTQMGQEVILRCVPISNHLYFYWYRQILGQKVEFLVSFYNNEISEKSEIFDDQFSVERPDGSNFTLKIRSTKLEDSAMYFCASSDQGARTEAFFGQGTRLTVV.

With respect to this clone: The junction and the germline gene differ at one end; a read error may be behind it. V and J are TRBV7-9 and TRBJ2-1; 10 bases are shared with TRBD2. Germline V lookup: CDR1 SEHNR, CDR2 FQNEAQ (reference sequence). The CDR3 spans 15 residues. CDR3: CASSLSGRAYNEQFF. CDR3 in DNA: TGTGCCAGCAGCTTGAGCGGGAGGGCCTATAATGAGCAGTTCTTC.

The CDR3: CASSLDDRGMETQYF. As DNA, the CDR3 is TGTGCCAGCAGCTTAGATGATAGGGGGATGGAGACCCAGTACTTC. The chain couples TRBV11-1 to TRBJ2-5, with TRBD1 as a possible D gene (6 bases). Germline V lookup: CDR1 SGHAT, CDR2 FQDESV (reference sequence). The length of the CDR3 is 15 residues. V gave up 1 base and J gave up 5 bases, with 14 bases separating them. Looking up the rest from reference TRBV11-1 and TRBJ2-5 gives the full variable domain: EAEVAQSPRYKITEKSQAVAFWCDPISGHATLYWYRQILGQGPELLVQFQDESVVDDSQLPKDRFSAERLKGVDSTLKIQPAELGDSAMYLCASSLDDRGMETQYFGPGTRLLVL.

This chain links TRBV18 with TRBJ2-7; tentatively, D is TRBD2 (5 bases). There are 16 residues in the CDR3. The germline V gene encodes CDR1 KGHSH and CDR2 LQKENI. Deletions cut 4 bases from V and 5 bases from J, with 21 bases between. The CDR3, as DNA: TGTGCCAGCTCACTAACCCGGACTCGCTACGGGGACGAGCAGTACTTC. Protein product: CASSLTRTRYGDEQYF.

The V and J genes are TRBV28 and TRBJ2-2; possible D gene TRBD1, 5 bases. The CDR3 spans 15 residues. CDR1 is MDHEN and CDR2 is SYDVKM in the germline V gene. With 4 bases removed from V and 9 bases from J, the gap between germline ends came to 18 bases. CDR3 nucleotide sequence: TGTGCCAGCAGTTACACCGACAGTTCAGCCCGGGAGCTGTTTTTT. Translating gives CASSYTDSSARELFF.

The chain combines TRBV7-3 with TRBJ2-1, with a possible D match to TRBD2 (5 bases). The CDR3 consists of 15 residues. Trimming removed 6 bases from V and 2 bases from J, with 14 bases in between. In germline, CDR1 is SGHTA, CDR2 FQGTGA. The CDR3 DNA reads TGTGCCAGCAGGCTGAATCGGGATCCCTACAATGAGCAGTTCTTC. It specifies CASRLNRDPYNEQFF.

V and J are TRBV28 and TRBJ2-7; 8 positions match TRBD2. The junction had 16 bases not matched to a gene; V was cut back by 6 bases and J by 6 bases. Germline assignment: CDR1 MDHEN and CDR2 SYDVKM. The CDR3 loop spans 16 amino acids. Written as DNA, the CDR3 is TGTGCCAGCAGACCTAGCGGTAGCGGGATATCAGTCGAGCAGTACTTC. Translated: CASRPSGSGISVEQYF.

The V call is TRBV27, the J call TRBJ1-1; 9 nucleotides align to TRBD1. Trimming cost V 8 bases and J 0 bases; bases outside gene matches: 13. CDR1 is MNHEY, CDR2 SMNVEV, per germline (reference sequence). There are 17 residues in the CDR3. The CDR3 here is CASGSMGQGGLNTEAFF. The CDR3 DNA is TGTGCCAGCGGCTCGATGGGACAGGGCGGTTTGAACACTGAAGCTTTCTTT.

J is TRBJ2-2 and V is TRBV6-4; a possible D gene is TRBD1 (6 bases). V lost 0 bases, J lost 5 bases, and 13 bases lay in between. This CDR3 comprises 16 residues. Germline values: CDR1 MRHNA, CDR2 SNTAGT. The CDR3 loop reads CASSDSLQGDTGELFF. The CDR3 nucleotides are TGTGCCAGCAGTGACTCTTTACAGGGTGATACCGGGGAGCTGTTTTTT.